The 32 T cell receptor beta chains below come from one sample, sequenced in a study of shared clonotypes between healthy human individuals (dated by TCRdb to between 2020 and 2021). The library was obtained by the immunoSEQ multiplex PCR assay. Here the immuneACCESS table is served through TCRdb, limited to in-frame sequences with V and J called. Missing clones are a known gap in these copies; in checked studies unresolved V genes cover under half, and the rest lacks a known reason. For this sample the table gives about 2 million clones, of which approximately 95% were detected only once. The top ten clonotypes cover 0.13% of the sample. The sequenced sample consisted of naive CD4+ T cells sorted from blood. Sample cell subset or site, as interpreted from the label and publication: CD45RA+ positively selected. These receptors came from a man aged 18 to 30 in good health.

The chain links TRBV28 to TRBJ2-6; tentatively, D is TRBD1 (5 bases). Trimming left V 4 bases short and J 17 bases short, with 21 bases between. This CDR3 is built from 14 residues. Germline V gives CDR1 MDHEN, CDR2 SYDVKM. The CDR3 bases are TGTGCCAGCAGTTATGTGACAGTGGGCCGATCTTTGACTTTC. It specifies CASSYVTVGRSLTF.

The J gene is TRBJ2-2, the V gene TRBV30; TRBD1 agrees at 9 bases. V gave up 3 bases and J gave up 7 bases; unmatched junction bases: 12. CDR1 is GTSNPN and CDR2 is SVGIG in the germline V gene (reference sequence). The CDR3 has 16 amino acids. Written as DNA, the CDR3 is TGTGCCTGGAGCTTCGGCGGACAGGGGACACACGGGGAGCTGTTTTTT. Protein: CAWSFGGQGTHGELFF. The complete variable domain, with remaining parts taken from reference TRBV30 and TRBJ2-2, reads SQTIHQWPATLVQPVGSPLSLECTVEGTSNPNLYWYRQAAGRGLQLLFYSVGIGQISSEVPQNLSASRPQDRQFILSSKKLLLSDSGFYLCAWSFGGQGTHGELFFGEGSRLTVL.

This chain uses TRBV7-3 with TRBJ1-1; maybe TRBD1 (6 bases). This CDR3 has 14 residues. V lost 3 bases, J lost 2 bases, and 10 bases lay in between. Germline lookup yields CDR1 SGHTA and CDR2 FQGTGA. This CDR3 is CASSLDRDNTEAFF. DNA for the CDR3: TGTGCCAGCAGCTTGGACAGAGATAACACTGAAGCTTTCTTT.

A remark on this clone: Other DNA sequences in the sample encode the same CDR3. The gene calls are TRBV7-9 and TRBJ1-5; 9 bases match TRBD1. Losses at the gene ends were 5 bases for V and 4 bases for J; bases not matched to a gene: 6. The CDR3 contains 15 residues. Germline CDR1 SEHNR, CDR2 FQNEAQ (reference sequence). CDR3 loop: CASSPGTGINQPQHF. The CDR3 DNA follows: TGTGCCAGCAGCCCCGGGACAGGGATAAATCAGCCCCAGCATTTT.

To note about this clone: The same CDR3 arises from other DNA sequences in this sample as well. The V call is TRBV5-1, the J call TRBJ2-7; 11 nucleotides agree with TRBD2. Trimming took 0 bases from V and 3 from J; bases not matched to a gene: 2. Germline V gives CDR1 SGHRS, CDR2 YFSETQ. This CDR3 spans 15 amino acids. CDR3: CASSLGLAGFYEQYF. In nucleotides, the CDR3 is TGCGCCAGCAGCTTGGGACTAGCGGGGTTCTACGAGCAGTACTTC.

This clone was counted once. This chain links TRBV18 with TRBJ2-1; TRBD2 aligns across 8 bases. J lost 0 bases, V lost 0 bases, and 7 bases had no gene match. CDR1 is KGHSH and CDR2 is LQKENI in the germline V gene. The CDR3 length is 18 residues. The CDR3 DNA reads TGTGCCAGCTCACCACCGATGGGGAGCGGGAGCTCCTACAATGAGCAGTTCTTC. Its protein product is CASSPPMGSGSSYNEQFF.

The genes are TRBV5-4 and TRBJ2-7, with 8 positions matching TRBD2. There are 15 residues in the CDR3. Losses at the gene ends were 2 bases for V and 3 bases for J; bases not matched to a gene: 7. The germline CDR1 and CDR2 sequences are SGHNT and YYREEE (reference sequence). The CDR3: CASSFGAGDLYEQYF. CDR3 sequence (DNA): TGTGCCAGCAGCTTCGGAGCGGGAGACCTCTACGAGCAGTACTTC.

With respect to this clone: The sample carries other DNA sequences with the same CDR3. The chain is built from TRBV2 and TRBJ2-6; D call uncertain. The CDR3 is made up of 15 amino acids. V was cut by 1 base and J by 0 bases, with 4 bases left in between. Looked up from germline, CDR1 is SNHLY and CDR2 is FYNNEI. The CDR3, as DNA: TGTGCCAGCAGTGAAGATTTCTCTGGGGCCAACGTCCTGACTTTC. Translation: CASSEDFSGANVLTF.

The V and J genes are TRBV19 and TRBJ1-5; D remains unclear. The CDR3 spans 14 residues. Germline CDR1 reads LNHDA; CDR2 reads SQIVND (reference sequence). Trimming left V 5 bases short and J 0 bases short, with 8 bases between. The CDR3 is CASSAVYSNQPQHF. CDR3 in DNA: TGTGCCAGTAGTGCGGTATATAGCAATCAGCCCCAGCATTTT.

Written as DNA, the CDR3 is TGTGCCAGCAGTCCGTTCATCCCGGGACAGCCCTCTTTGACCTCCTATAATTCACCCCTCCACTTT. Its protein is CASSPFIPGQPSLTSYNSPLHF. This sequence joins TRBV27 and TRBJ1-6; 7 bases line up with TRBD1. Per the germline V gene, CDR1 is MNHEY and CDR2 is SMNVEV (reference sequence). The ends lost 5 bases at V and 0 bases at J; junction bases unmatched: 22. The CDR3 length is 22 residues.

The rearrangement joins TRBV6-7 to TRBJ1-5; D is perhaps TRBD1 (6 bases). TRBV6-7 is given ORF status, its function remaining uncertain. This CDR3 is 16 amino acids long. V lost 5 bases and J 4 bases, leaving 18 bases between the germline ends. The CDR3: CASSEGGAKRNQPQHF. CDR3 DNA sequence: TGTGCCAGCAGTGAAGGGGGGGCGAAGAGAAATCAGCCCCAGCATTTT.

This chain uses TRBV21-1 with TRBJ1-3; TRBD1, the table's D call, lacks a check against the DNA. TRBV21-1 is termed a pseudogene. There are 16 residues in the CDR3. The CDR3 DNA reads TGTGCCAGCAGCATGGACAGGAGCCTCTCTGGAAACACCATATATTTT. It translates to CASSMDRSLSGNTIYF.

The chain employs TRBV11-3 and TRBJ2-7, with D possibly TRBD1 on 6 matching bases. Looked up from germline, CDR1 is SGHNT and CDR2 is YENEEA. The CDR3 is 12 residues long. V was pared by 5 bases and J by 4 bases, with 9 bases between. The CDR3 loop is CASSQDSYEQYF. The CDR3 region has the DNA TGTGCCAGCAGCCAGGACAGTTACGAGCAGTACTTC.

V gene TRBV9 combines with J gene TRBJ2-7; 12 bases are a match to TRBD2. Germline V lookup: CDR1 SGDLS, CDR2 YYNGEE. The CDR3 has 17 amino acids. V lost 0 bases, J lost 7 bases, and 11 bases stayed unmatched. CDR3 in amino acids: CASSVGGTSGSHSEQYF. In DNA form, the CDR3 reads TGTGCCAGCAGCGTAGGGGGGACTAGCGGGTCCCATAGTGAGCAGTACTTC.

CDR3 sequence: CASSDSKLAGVGPTSEQYF. Written as DNA, the CDR3 is TGTGCCAGCAGTGACTCGAAACTAGCGGGAGTAGGGCCAACGAGCGAGCAGTACTTC. This chain links TRBV6-4 with TRBJ2-7; 11 positions match TRBD2. The V gene end was trimmed by 0 bases and the J gene end by 6 bases; junction bases not matched to a gene: 16. The CDR3 runs 19 residues. CDR1 and CDR2 (germline): MRHNA, SNTAGT.

Points on this clone: The sample has other DNA sequences that encode this CDR3 too. J is TRBJ2-3 and V is TRBV6-4; D remains ambiguous. CDR3 size: 11 residues. V lost 4 bases, J lost 5 bases, and 4 bases lay in between. Germline loops: CDR1 MRHNA, CDR2 SNTAGT. CDR3 sequence reads: CASSGGDTQYF. The CDR3 DNA is TGTGCCAGCAGTGGAGGAGATACGCAGTATTTT.

J is TRBJ2-2 and V is TRBV7-9; possibly TRBD2 for D (5 bases). Germline values: CDR1 SEHNR, CDR2 FQNEAQ (reference sequence). The CDR3 is 13 residues long. Trimming took 5 bases from V and 6 from J, leaving 10 bases between them. CDR3 protein: CASSPEGSGELFF. The CDR3 DNA reads as TGTGCCAGCAGCCCAGAGGGCTCCGGGGAGCTGTTTTTT.

V gene TRBV6-6 combines with J gene TRBJ1-1; D call uncertain. Germline lookup yields CDR1 MNHNY and CDR2 SVGAGI (reference sequence). The CDR3 has 13 residues. Deletions cut 8 bases from V and 3 bases from J, with 13 bases between. CDR3 DNA: TGTGCCAGCTGCGTAAGGGCGGACACTGAAGCTTTCTTT. Translation gives CASCVRADTEAFF.

The chain carries TRBV30 and TRBJ1-2; 9 bases map to TRBD1. Germline CDR1 GTSNPN, CDR2 SVGIG (reference sequence). CDR3 size: 16 residues. V lost 3 bases and J lost 4; bases outside the gene matches: 12. DNA of the CDR3: TGTGCCTGGAGAGCCGGGACAGGGAGGGAACTCTATGGCTACACCTTC. Its protein is CAWRAGTGRELYGYTF. Combining the CDR3 with reference TRBV30 and TRBJ1-2 gives the whole variable domain SQTIHQWPATLVQPVGSPLSLECTVEGTSNPNLYWYRQAAGRGLQLLFYSVGIGQISSEVPQNLSASRPQDRQFILSSKKLLLSDSGFYLCAWRAGTGRELYGYTFGSGTRLTVV.

The chain is built from TRBV11-2 and TRBJ2-6, with 7 bases fitting TRBD1. Germline-derived CDR1 and CDR2 are SGHAT and FQNNGV. The CDR3 is 16 amino acids. Unmatched junction bases numbered 1, after V lost 2 bases and J lost 0 bases. This CDR3 is CASSLTGASGANVLTF. CDR3 in DNA: TGTGCCAGCAGCTTAACAGGGGCCTCTGGGGCCAACGTCCTGACTTTC.

This clone has only one observation. The gene calls are TRBV6-5 and TRBJ2-5, with 8 bases fitting TRBD2. The junction had 9 bases not matched to a gene; V was cut back by 7 bases and J by 5 bases. This CDR3 contains 14 residues. Germline V lookup: CDR1 MNHEY, CDR2 SVGAGI. The DNA of the CDR3 is TGTGCCAGCACGGAGCGGGGGCGGGAGGAGACCCAGTACTTC. Translated, it gives CASTERGREETQYF.

The V call is TRBV6-5, the J call TRBJ1-5, with TRBD1 matching over 8 bases. Germline V gives CDR1 MNHEY, CDR2 SVGAGI. This CDR3 has 14 residues. The trim removed 1 base at V and 8 bases at J, leaving 4 bases unmatched. CDR3 sequence (DNA): TGTGCCAGCAGTTACTACCAGGGGGCTGAGCCCCAGCATTTT. Protein sequence: CASSYYQGAEPQHF.

The DNA of the CDR3 is TGTGCCAGCAGCTTAGTCGGAAACACCGGGGAGCTGTTTTTT. This encodes CASSLVGNTGELFF. The gene calls are TRBV7-2 and TRBJ2-2; unclear D gene. Germline values: CDR1 SGHTA, CDR2 FQGNSA. V was pared by 1 base and J by 2 bases, with 5 bases between. The CDR3 contains 14 residues.

The chain uses TRBV30 and TRBJ2-1, with TRBD2 as a possible D gene (6 bases). CDR1 is GTSNPN, CDR2 SVGIG, per germline (reference sequence). Trimming removed 4 bases at V and 6 bases at J, with 13 bases between. CDR3 size: 13 residues. The CDR3 sequence is CAWNSGLRNEQFF. The CDR3 nucleotides read TGTGCCTGGAACAGCGGGCTTCGCAATGAGCAGTTCTTC.

The chain has TRBV5-1 and TRBJ1-1; D gene unclear. V was pared by 1 base and J by 8 bases, with 12 bases between. The CDR3 covers 13 residues. Looked up from germline, CDR1 is SGHRS and CDR2 is YFSETQ. The CDR3 loop is CASSLSNRPEAFF. CDR3 nucleotide sequence: TGCGCCAGCAGCTTGTCGAACAGACCCGAAGCTTTCTTT.

The chain has TRBV4-1 and TRBJ2-1, with 9 bases lining up with TRBD2. The trim removed 3 bases at V and 4 bases at J, leaving 4 bases unmatched. This CDR3 has 15 amino acids. Germline CDR1 reads MGHRA; CDR2 reads YSYEKL. This CDR3 reads CASSHGLALYNEQFF. The CDR3 DNA is TGCGCCAGCAGCCATGGACTAGCGTTATACAATGAGCAGTTCTTC.

The J gene is TRBJ1-6, the V gene TRBV7-9; D is unclear. This CDR3 spans 14 amino acids. Germline CDR1 is SEHNR and CDR2 is FQNEAQ (reference sequence). Trimming removed 5 bases at V and 11 bases at J, with 16 bases between. DNA of the CDR3: TGTGCCAGCAGCGAACGTCTGGCTACGGCACCCCTCCACTTT. Encoded protein: CASSERLATAPLHF.

This clone was seen only once. The chain couples TRBV28 to TRBJ1-4; possibly TRBD1 for D (6 bases). Trimming shortened V by 2 bases and J by 5 bases, and 12 bases separated the two germline ends. The CDR3 is made up of 15 amino acids. Germline CDR1 is MDHEN and CDR2 is SYDVKM. The CDR3 loop reads CASSLGGGRNEKLFF. CDR3 sequence (DNA): TGTGCCAGCAGTTTAGGCGGGGGCAGGAATGAAAAACTGTTTTTT. Full variable domain (missing parts from reference TRBV28 and TRBJ1-4): DVKVTQSSRYLVKRTGEKVFLECVQDMDHENMFWYRQDPGLGLRLIYFSYDVKMKEKGDIPEGYSVSREKKERFSLILESASTNQTSMYLCASSLGGGRNEKLFFGSGTQLSVL.

J is TRBJ1-4 and V is TRBV5-5; D perhaps matches TRBD1 (5 bases). V was shortened by 0 bases and J by 5 bases, with 11 bases between the two germline ends. The germline gives CDR1 SGHKS, CDR2 YYEKEE (reference sequence). The CDR3 runs 15 residues. CDR3 nucleotides: TGTGCCAGCAGCTTGGACGGGGGAAGAAATGAAAAACTGTTTTTT. Its translation: CASSLDGGRNEKLFF.

J is TRBJ1-6 and V is TRBV7-9; 10 nucleotides align to TRBD1. Germline CDR1 is SEHNR and CDR2 is FQNEAQ (reference sequence). CDR3 length: 16 amino acids. Trimming cost V 5 bases and J 7 bases; bases outside gene matches: 8. CDR3 bases: TGTGCCAGCAGCCTGAGGACGACAGGGGGCAATTCACCCCTCCACTTT. This sequence encodes CASSLRTTGGNSPLHF.

The chain links TRBV7-9 to TRBJ1-1, with D maybe TRBD1 (5 bases). Deletions cut 5 bases from V and 0 bases from J, with 13 bases between. This CDR3 has 15 residues. From germline, CDR1 is SEHNR and CDR2 FQNEAQ (reference sequence). The CDR3 sequence is CASSPRTNMNTEAFF. The CDR3 nucleotides are TGTGCCAGCAGCCCGCGGACAAACATGAACACTGAAGCTTTCTTT.

The J gene is TRBJ2-2, the V gene TRBV5-1; possibly TRBD2 for D (5 bases). The V and J ends lost 5 bases and 1 base respectively, with 15 bases between them. CDR3 length: 16 residues. Per the germline V gene, CDR1 is SGHRS and CDR2 is YFSETQ. The CDR3 spells CASSSGGTRNTGELFF. In DNA, the CDR3 is TGCGCCAGCAGTAGTGGCGGAACTAGGAACACCGGGGAGCTGTTTTTT.